The 5 T cell receptor beta chains below were found in one sample sequenced in a study of blood T cells in healthy people across ages. Next came a second PCR, run for about 6 to 11 cycles, which used a sample-barcoded 5' primer along with a J-beta primer mix. In TCRdb, the 5' RACE reads were re-called with MiXCR into one record per CDR3 protein. The sample includes approximately 1,700,000 distinct CDR3 sequences, approximately 39% of them seen just once. The sequencing sample was made of blood. These receptors were taken from a human donor in good health.

The chain couples TRBV28 to TRBJ2-4; 9 bases line up with TRBD1. Germline CDR1 and CDR2: MDHEN and SYDVKM. Germline trimming cut 8 bases from V and 2 bases from J; bases unmatched to any gene: 16. The CDR3 extends over 18 amino acids. CDR3 coding DNA: TGTGCCAGCCTGGGAGGGACAGGGAAAGATGGAACCAAAAACATTCAGTACTTC. Protein: CASLGGTGKDGTKNIQYF.

Worth noting for this clonotype: An end of the junction differs from the germline gene, which may be a read error. J is TRBJ2-4 and V is TRBV5-1; 11 bases match TRBD1. The J call may be faulty, since TRBJ2-7 better matches the DNA end. Per the germline V gene, CDR1 is SGHRS and CDR2 is YFSETQ. The CDR3 runs to 17 residues. The CDR3 region is CTSSFIVRDRGANEQYF. The CDR3 nucleotides read TGCACCAGCAGCTTCATTGTCCGGGACAGGGGGGCCAACGAGCAGTACTTC.

CDR3 loop: CASSQDRASGGADTQYF. The CDR3 nucleotides read TGCGCCAGCAGCCAAGATAGAGCCAGCGGGGGGGCGGATACGCAGTATTTT. The V gene is TRBV4-3, the J gene TRBJ2-3, with 10 nucleotides matching TRBD2. Germline V CDR1 and CDR2: LGHNA, YSLEER. Germline trimming cut 0 bases from V and 6 bases from J; bases unmatched to any gene: 9. CDR3 length equals 17 residues.

This clonotype was observed a handful of times. The chain is built from TRBV6-4 and TRBJ1-2; no reliable D call. From germline, CDR1 is MRHNA and CDR2 SNTAGT. The CDR3 runs to 10 residues. V lost 7 bases to trimming and J lost 8 bases, with 8 bases between them. CDR3 DNA sequence: TGTGCCAGCACCCGATGGGGCTACACCTTC. Translation: CASTRWGYTF.

The genes are TRBV20-1 and TRBJ1-1; 8 bases map to TRBD1. Trimming removed 1 base from V and 1 base from J; junction bases left unmatched: 14. The CDR3 runs to 18 residues. Germline assignment: CDR1 DFQATT and CDR2 SNEGSKA (reference sequence). The CDR3 is CSARGAAGTGVRNTEAFF. In DNA, the CDR3 is TGCAGTGCTAGAGGGGCTGCCGGGACAGGCGTGAGGAACACTGAAGCTTTCTTT.